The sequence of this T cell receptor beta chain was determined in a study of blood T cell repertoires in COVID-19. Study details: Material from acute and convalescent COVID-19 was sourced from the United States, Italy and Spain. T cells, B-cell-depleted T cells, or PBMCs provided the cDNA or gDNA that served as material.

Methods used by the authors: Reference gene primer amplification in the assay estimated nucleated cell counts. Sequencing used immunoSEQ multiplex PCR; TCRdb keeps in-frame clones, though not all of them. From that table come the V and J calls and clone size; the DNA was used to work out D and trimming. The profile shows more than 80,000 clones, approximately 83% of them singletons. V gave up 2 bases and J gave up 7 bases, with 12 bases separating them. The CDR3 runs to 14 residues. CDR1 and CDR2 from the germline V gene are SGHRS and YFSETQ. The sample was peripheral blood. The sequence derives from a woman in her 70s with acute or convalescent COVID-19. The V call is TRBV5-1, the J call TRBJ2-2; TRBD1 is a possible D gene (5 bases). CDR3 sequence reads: CASSFPSQGGELFF. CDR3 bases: TGCGCCAGCAGCTTCCCTAGTCAGGGCGGGGAGCTGTTTTTT. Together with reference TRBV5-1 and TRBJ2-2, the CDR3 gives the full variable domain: KAGVTQTPRYLIKTRGQQVTLSCSPISGHRSVSWYQQTPGQGLQFLFEYFSETQRNKGNFPGRFSGRQFSNSRSEMNVSTLELGDSALYLCASSFPSQGGELFFGEGSRLTVL.